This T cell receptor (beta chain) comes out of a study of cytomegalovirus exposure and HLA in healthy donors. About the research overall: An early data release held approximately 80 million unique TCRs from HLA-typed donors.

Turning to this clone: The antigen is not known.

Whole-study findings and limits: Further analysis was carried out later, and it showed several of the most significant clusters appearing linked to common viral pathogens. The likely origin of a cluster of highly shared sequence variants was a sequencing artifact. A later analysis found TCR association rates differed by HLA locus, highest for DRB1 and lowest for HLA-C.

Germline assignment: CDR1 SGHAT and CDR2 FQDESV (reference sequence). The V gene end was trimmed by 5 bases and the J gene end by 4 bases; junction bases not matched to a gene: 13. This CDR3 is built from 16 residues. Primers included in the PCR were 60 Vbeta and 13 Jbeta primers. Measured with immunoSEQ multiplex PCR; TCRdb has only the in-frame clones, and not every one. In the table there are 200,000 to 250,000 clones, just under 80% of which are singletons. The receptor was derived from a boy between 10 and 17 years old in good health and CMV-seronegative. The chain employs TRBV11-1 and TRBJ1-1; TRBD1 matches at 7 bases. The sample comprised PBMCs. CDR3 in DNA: TGTGCCAGCAGCGTCCATCGCGGAGGGGGCGGCACTGAAGCTTTCTTT. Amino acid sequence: CASSVHRGGGGTEAFF.